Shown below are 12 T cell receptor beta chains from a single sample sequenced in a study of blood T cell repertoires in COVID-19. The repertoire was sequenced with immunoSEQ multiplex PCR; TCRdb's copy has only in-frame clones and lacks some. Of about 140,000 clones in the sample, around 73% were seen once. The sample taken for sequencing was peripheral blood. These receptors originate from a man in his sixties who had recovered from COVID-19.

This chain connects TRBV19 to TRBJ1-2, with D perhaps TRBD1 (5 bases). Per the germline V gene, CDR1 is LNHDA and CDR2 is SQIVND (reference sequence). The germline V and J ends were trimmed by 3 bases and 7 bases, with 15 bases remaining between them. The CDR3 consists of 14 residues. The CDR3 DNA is TGTGCCAGTAGTATCGGTGGCAGGGAGGGTGGCTACACCTTC. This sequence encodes CASSIGGREGGYTF.

The DNA of the CDR3 is TGTGCCAGCAGTTACTCGAGGGTGTCCCGCAGATTTTATGGCTACACCTTC. Its protein is CASSYSRVSRRFYGYTF. The chain carries TRBV6-2 or TRBV6-3 and TRBJ1-2; no definite D call. The germline CDR1 and CDR2 sequences are MNHEY and SVGEGT. Trimming took off 0 bases at V and 5 bases at J, with 19 bases between the two ends. The CDR3 runs to 17 residues.

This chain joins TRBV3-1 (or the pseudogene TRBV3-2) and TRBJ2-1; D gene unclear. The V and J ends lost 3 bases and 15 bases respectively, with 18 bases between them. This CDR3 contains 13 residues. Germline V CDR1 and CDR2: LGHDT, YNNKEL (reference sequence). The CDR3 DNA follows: TGTGCCAGCAGCCACCTGACTCCTCCTTCCTGGTTCTTC. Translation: CASSHLTPPSWFF.

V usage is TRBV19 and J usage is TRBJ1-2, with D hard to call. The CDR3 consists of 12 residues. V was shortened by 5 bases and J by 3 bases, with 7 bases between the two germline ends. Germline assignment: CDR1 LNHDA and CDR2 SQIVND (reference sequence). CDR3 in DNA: TGTGCCAGTAGTCGCGTCGACTATGGCTACACCTTC. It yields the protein CASSRVDYGYTF.

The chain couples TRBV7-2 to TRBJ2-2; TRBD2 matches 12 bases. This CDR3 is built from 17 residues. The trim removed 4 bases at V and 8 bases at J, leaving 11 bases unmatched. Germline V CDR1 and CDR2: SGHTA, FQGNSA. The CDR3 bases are TGTGCCAGCAGCTCGACTAGCGGGAGACGTAGAGGTGGGGAGCTGTTTTTT. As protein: CASSSTSGRRRGGELFF.

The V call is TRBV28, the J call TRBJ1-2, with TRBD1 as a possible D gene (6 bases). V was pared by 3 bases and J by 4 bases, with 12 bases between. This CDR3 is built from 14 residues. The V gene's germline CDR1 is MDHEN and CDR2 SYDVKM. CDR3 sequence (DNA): TGTGCCAGCAGTTTCTCACAGGGAGTCTATGGCTACACCTTC. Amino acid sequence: CASSFSQGVYGYTF.

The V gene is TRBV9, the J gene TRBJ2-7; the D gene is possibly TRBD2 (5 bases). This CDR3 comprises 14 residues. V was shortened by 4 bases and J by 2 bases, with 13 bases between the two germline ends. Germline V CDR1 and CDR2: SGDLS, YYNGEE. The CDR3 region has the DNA TGTGCCAGCAGCCTATCTAGCACAACCTACGAGCAGTACTTC. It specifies CASSLSSTTYEQYF. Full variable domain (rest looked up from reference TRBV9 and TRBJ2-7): DSGVTQTPKHLITATGQRVTLRCSPRSGDLSVYWYQQSLDQGLQFLIQYYNGEERAKGNILERFSAQQFPDLHSELNLSSLELGDSALYFCASSLSSTTYEQYFGPGTRLTVT.

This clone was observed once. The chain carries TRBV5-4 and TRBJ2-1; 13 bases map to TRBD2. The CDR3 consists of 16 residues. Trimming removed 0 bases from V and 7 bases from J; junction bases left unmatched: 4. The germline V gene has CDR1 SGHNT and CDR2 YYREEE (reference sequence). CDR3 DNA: TGTGCCAGCAGCTTGGCCGCGGGACTAGCGGGGAATGAGCAGTTCTTC. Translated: CASSLAAGLAGNEQFF.

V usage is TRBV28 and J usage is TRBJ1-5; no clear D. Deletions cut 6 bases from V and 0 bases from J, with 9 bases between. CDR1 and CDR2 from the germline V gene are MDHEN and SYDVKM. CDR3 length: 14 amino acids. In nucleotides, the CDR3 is TGTGCCAGCAGGGGGAGTCTTAGCAATCAGCCCCAGCATTTT. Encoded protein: CASRGSLSNQPQHF.

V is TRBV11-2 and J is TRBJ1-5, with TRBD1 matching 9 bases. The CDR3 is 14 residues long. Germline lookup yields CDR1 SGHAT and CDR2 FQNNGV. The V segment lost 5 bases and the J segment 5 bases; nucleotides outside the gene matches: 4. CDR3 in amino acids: CASSPGQGYQPQHF. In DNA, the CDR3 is TGTGCCAGCAGCCCGGGACAGGGCTATCAGCCCCAGCATTTT.

CDR3 region: CASSQDDRSSYEQYF. As DNA, the CDR3 is TGCGCCAGCAGCCAAGATGATAGGAGCTCCTACGAGCAGTACTTC. The V gene is TRBV4-1, the J gene TRBJ2-7; D unresolved. The CDR3 extends over 15 amino acids. Germline V gene sequence: CDR1 MGHRA, CDR2 YSYEKL. V lost 0 bases to trimming and J lost 0 bases, with 9 bases between them.

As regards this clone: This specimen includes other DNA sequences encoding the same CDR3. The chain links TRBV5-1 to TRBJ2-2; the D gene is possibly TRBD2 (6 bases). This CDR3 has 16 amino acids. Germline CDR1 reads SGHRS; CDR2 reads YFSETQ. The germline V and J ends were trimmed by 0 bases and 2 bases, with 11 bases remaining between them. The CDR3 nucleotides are TGCGCCAGCAGCTTGGAGGGACTCGCAAACACCGGGGAGCTGTTTTTT. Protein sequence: CASSLEGLANTGELFF. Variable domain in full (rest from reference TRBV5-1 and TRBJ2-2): KAGVTQTPRYLIKTRGQQVTLSCSPISGHRSVSWYQQTPGQGLQFLFEYFSETQRNKGNFPGRFSGRQFSNSRSEMNVSTLELGDSALYLCASSLEGLANTGELFFGEGSRLTVL.